The 26 T cell receptor beta chains reported below all come from one sample, sequenced in a study of a mutant IDH1 vaccine in newly diagnosed glioma. Time point given: week 5, during vaccination. With topical imiquimod, each dose of the vaccine consisted of 300 ug of mutant IDH1 20-mer peptide. Clones were read by immunoSEQ multiplex PCR, and TCRdb kept only the in-frame ones, dropping some. The sample lists roughly 60,000 clones, around 84% occurring once. These receptors' antigens are unknown. Source: PBMCs, taken from a glioma patient whose treatment included an IDH1 peptide vaccine. These receptors were collected from a woman aged 50 to 60 with glioma.

This clone was seen once. CDR3 region: CASSLLGRTDPHEQYF. CDR3 sequence (DNA): TGTGCCAGCAGTTTATTGGGACGGACCGACCCCCACGAGCAGTACTTC. The rearrangement uses TRBV27 and TRBJ2-7; D may be TRBD1 or TRBD2 (5 bases each). The length of the CDR3 is 16 residues. Trimming shortened V by 1 base and J by 5 bases, and 18 bases separated the two germline ends. Per germline, CDR1 MNHEY and CDR2 SMNVEV (reference sequence).

The chain uses TRBV18 and TRBJ1-2; 9 bases agree with TRBD1. Per the germline V gene, CDR1 is KGHSH and CDR2 is LQKENI. The CDR3 spans 15 residues. J gave up 2 bases and V 6 bases, and 7 bases lay outside the gene matches. DNA for the CDR3: TGTGCCAGCTCCCTTGGACAGGGGCGGAACTATGGCTACACCTTC. Its translation: CASSLGQGRNYGYTF. The entire variable domain, with the rest obtained from reference TRBV18 and TRBJ1-2, is as follows: NAGVMQNPRHLVRRRGQEARLRCSPMKGHSHVYWYRQLPEEGLKFMVYLQKENIIDESGMPKERFSAEFPKEGPSILRIQQVVRGDSAAYFCASSLGQGRNYGYTFGSGTRLTVV.

This rearrangement joins TRBV9 to TRBJ1-6, with D tentatively TRBD1 (5 bases). The CDR3 runs to 14 residues. Germline V gives CDR1 SGDLS, CDR2 YYNGEE. V lost 2 bases and J 5 bases, leaving 8 bases between the germline ends. Here the CDR3 reads CASSVTGDNSPLHF. The CDR3 coding sequence is TGTGCCAGCAGCGTTACAGGCGATAATTCACCCCTCCACTTT. The variable domain in full, with the rest retrieved from reference TRBV9 and TRBJ1-6, is DSGVTQTPKHLITATGQRVTLRCSPRSGDLSVYWYQQSLDQGLQFLIQYYNGEERAKGNILERFSAQQFPDLHSELNLSSLELGDSALYFCASSVTGDNSPLHFGNGTRLTVT.

The J gene is TRBJ1-6, the V gene TRBV6-4, with a weak D call TRBD1 (6 bases). CDR1 is MRHNA and CDR2 is SNTAGT in the germline V gene. The V end was cut by 2 bases, the J end by 2 bases, with 19 bases between. The CDR3 contains 19 residues. The CDR3 spells CASSDDTRTALTYNSPLHF. For the CDR3, the DNA is TGTGCCAGCAGTGACGATACTCGGACAGCACTTACCTATAATTCACCCCTCCACTTT.

The chain is built from TRBV29-1 and TRBJ2-5, with D hard to call. Looked up from germline, CDR1 is SQVTM and CDR2 is ANQGSEA. The CDR3 totals 12 residues. V was cut by 3 bases and J by 3 bases, with 8 bases left in between. CDR3 region: CSVDNEEETQYF. As DNA, the CDR3 is TGCAGCGTTGATAACGAGGAAGAGACCCAGTACTTC.

V and J are TRBV6-5 and TRBJ2-1; TRBD2 aligns across 9 bases. With 0 bases clipped from V and 4 bases from J, the junction kept 1 base outside the gene matches. CDR3 length: 15 amino acids. Per germline, CDR1 MNHEY and CDR2 SVGAGI. For the CDR3, the DNA is TGTGCCAGCAGTTACTCCCTAGCGGGGTACAATGAGCAGTTCTTC. Translating it yields CASSYSLAGYNEQFF.

V usage is TRBV29-1 and J usage is TRBJ2-2, with a tentative D call TRBD1 (6 bases). The germline V and J ends were trimmed by 6 bases and 0 bases, with 11 bases remaining between them. The germline V gene encodes CDR1 SQVTM and CDR2 ANQGSEA. This CDR3 spans 14 amino acids. The CDR3, as DNA: TGCAGCGTAAGACAGGCGGCGAACACCGGGGAGCTGTTTTTT. Protein: CSVRQAANTGELFF.

This chain links TRBV19 with TRBJ1-1; D uncertain. Germline CDR1 reads LNHDA; CDR2 reads SQIVND (reference sequence). The length of the CDR3 is 16 residues. Trimming removed 5 bases at V and 0 bases at J, with 16 bases between. The CDR3 bases are TGTGCCAGTAGTCCCCCCATTGTGGCCATGAACACTGAAGCTTTCTTT. It is translated as CASSPPIVAMNTEAFF.

The V gene is TRBV9, the J gene TRBJ2-5; 9 bases map to TRBD1. The CDR3 has 18 amino acids. The V gene's germline CDR1 is SGDLS and CDR2 YYNGEE. V trimming: 0 bases; J trimming: 2 bases; junction bases outside the gene matches: 11. The DNA for the CDR3 is TGTGCCAGCAGCGTAGTCTTGAGACAGGGGGGGGGTCAAGAGACCCAGTACTTC. Encoded protein: CASSVVLRQGGGQETQYF. The entire variable domain, with the rest obtained from reference TRBV9 and TRBJ2-5, is as follows: DSGVTQTPKHLITATGQRVTLRCSPRSGDLSVYWYQQSLDQGLQFLIQYYNGEERAKGNILERFSAQQFPDLHSELNLSSLELGDSALYFCASSVVLRQGGGQETQYFGPGTRLLVL.

This clone turned up a few times. The chain recombines TRBV4-3 with TRBJ1-2; D unclear. V was clipped by 5 bases and J by 7 bases, with 14 bases between them. The CDR3 totals 13 residues. The germline V gene has CDR1 LGHNA and CDR2 YSLEER. As DNA, the CDR3 is TGCGCCAGCAGCTTCATTTCGGGTCCTGGCTACACCTTC. Amino acids: CASSFISGPGYTF.

Notes on this clone: Other DNA sequences from this sample encode an identical CDR3 as well. The CDR3 coding sequence is TGTGCCAGCAGCCAAGAGACCCAGTACTTC. This sequence encodes CASSQETQYF. The rearrangement joins TRBV2 to TRBJ2-5; D gene ambiguous. V was pared by 6 bases and J by 1 base, with 0 bases between. In germline, CDR1 is SNHLY, CDR2 FYNNEI. There are 10 residues in the CDR3.

The J gene is TRBJ2-7, the V gene TRBV19, with 12 bases that match TRBD1. The CDR3 length is 15 residues. Germline CDR1 and CDR2: LNHDA and SQIVND (reference sequence). The J segment lost 0 bases and the V segment lost 7 bases, leaving 4 bases of the junction unmatched. The CDR3 loop reads CASTPGQGASYEQYF. The DNA for the CDR3 is TGTGCCAGTACCCCGGGACAGGGGGCCTCCTACGAGCAGTACTTC. Using reference TRBV19 and TRBJ2-7 for the parts outside the CDR3, the full variable domain is DGGITQSPKYLFRKEGQNVTLSCEQNLNHDAMYWYRQDPGQGLRLIYYSQIVNDFQKGDIAEGYSVSREKKESFPLTVTSAQKNPTAFYLCASTPGQGASYEQYFGPGTRLTVT.

The CDR3 reads CASSSGTGKVRAFF. The CDR3 DNA is TGTGCCAGCAGTTCCGGGACAGGGAAGGTACGGGCTTTCTTT. The chain recombines TRBV6-5 with TRBJ1-1; TRBD1 matches at 9 bases. The V and J ends lost 4 bases and 11 bases, in that order; junction bases with no gene match: 11. CDR3 length: 14 amino acids. CDR1 MNHEY and CDR2 SVGAGI come from the germline V gene.

The chain couples TRBV19 to TRBJ1-5; D call uncertain. V was pared by 10 bases and J by 2 bases, with 18 bases between. Germline V gene lookup returns CDR1 LNHDA and CDR2 SQIVND (reference sequence). The CDR3 is made up of 15 amino acids. The CDR3 DNA reads TGTGCCACCACATCGCAACCAGGCGGCAATCAGCCCCAGCATTTT. Its protein is CATTSQPGGNQPQHF. Using reference TRBV19 and TRBJ1-5 for the parts outside the CDR3, the full variable domain is DGGITQSPKYLFRKEGQNVTLSCEQNLNHDAMYWYRQDPGQGLRLIYYSQIVNDFQKGDIAEGYSVSREKKESFPLTVTSAQKNPTAFYLCATTSQPGGNQPQHFGDGTRLSIL.

The CDR3 bases are TGCGCCAGCAGGTTAATAGGGCGGGGCACCACAGATACGCAGTATTTT. Translation gives CASRLIGRGTTDTQYF. The chain links TRBV5-1 to TRBJ2-3, with D possibly matching TRBD2 (6 bases). This CDR3 contains 16 residues. Trimming stripped 5 bases from V and 2 bases from J, with 18 bases between. In germline, CDR1 is SGHRS, CDR2 YFSETQ.

This rearrangement joins TRBV29-1 to TRBJ1-1; 10 nucleotides agree with TRBD1. CDR1 SQVTM and CDR2 ANQGSEA come from the germline V gene. This CDR3 spans 14 amino acids. J was trimmed by 3 bases and V by 4 bases; bases with no gene match: 5. CDR3 sequence reads: CSVGQGAVDTEAFF. The CDR3 DNA is TGCAGCGTTGGACAGGGGGCCGTTGACACTGAAGCTTTCTTT.

CDR3 in DNA: TGCGCCAGCAGCGCATCCGGGACAGGAGAAATGAACACTGAAGCTTTCTTT. As protein: CASSASGTGEMNTEAFF. The rearrangement joins TRBV5-1 to TRBJ1-1; 8 bases align to TRBD1. Trimming cost V 4 bases and J 0 bases; bases outside gene matches: 11. CDR1 is SGHRS and CDR2 is YFSETQ in the germline V gene. This CDR3 region has 17 residues.

The rearrangement uses TRBV2 and TRBJ1-6, with TRBD1 as a possible D gene (5 bases). The CDR3 totals 19 residues. The germline gives CDR1 SNHLY, CDR2 FYNNEI. With 4 bases removed from V and 0 bases from J, the gap between germline ends came to 19 bases. CDR3 loop: CASSGDIRTGGSYNSPLHF. The CDR3 DNA is TGTGCCAGCAGTGGAGACATCCGCACAGGAGGCTCCTATAATTCACCCCTCCACTTT.

This rearrangement joins TRBV14 to TRBJ1-5; D remains ambiguous. Per germline, CDR1 SGHDN and CDR2 FVKESK. Trimming pared 1 base from V and 7 bases from J, leaving 8 bases between. The CDR3 contains 13 residues. This CDR3 is CASSQGPLQPQHF. The CDR3 DNA reads TGTGCCAGCAGCCAAGGACCTCTCCAGCCCCAGCATTTT.

The chain employs TRBV19 and TRBJ1-5; D gene uncertain. V lost 10 bases, J lost 1 base, and 8 bases lay in between. Germline V gene sequence: CDR1 LNHDA, CDR2 SQIVND (reference sequence). The CDR3 has 12 amino acids. CDR3 coding DNA: TGTGCCACGACGGAAAGCAATCAGCCCCAGCATTTT. Protein product: CATTESNQPQHF.

This chain connects TRBV29-1 to TRBJ1-2; perhaps TRBD1 as D (6 bases). Trimming cost V 5 bases and J 3 bases, with 22 bases left between them. There are 16 residues in the CDR3. Germline V gives CDR1 SQVTM, CDR2 ANQGSEA. The CDR3: CSVKRGGGAKDYGYTF. CDR3 nucleotide sequence: TGCAGCGTTAAGCGGGGAGGGGGTGCCAAGGACTATGGCTACACCTTC.

The chain carries TRBV19 and TRBJ1-5; TRBD1 matches 10 bases. Germline CDR1 reads LNHDA; CDR2 reads SQIVND (reference sequence). J was trimmed by 7 bases and V by 5 bases; bases with no gene match: 14. The CDR3 runs to 17 residues. The CDR3 protein is CASSHPPDRGYWQPQHF. The CDR3 nucleotides are TGTGCCAGTAGTCATCCCCCGGACAGGGGGTATTGGCAGCCCCAGCATTTT. The variable domain in full, with the rest retrieved from reference TRBV19 and TRBJ1-5, is DGGITQSPKYLFRKEGQNVTLSCEQNLNHDAMYWYRQDPGQGLRLIYYSQIVNDFQKGDIAEGYSVSREKKESFPLTVTSAQKNPTAFYLCASSHPPDRGYWQPQHFGDGTRLSIL.

The chain is built from TRBV5-6 and TRBJ2-1; D gene ambiguous. The V end was cut by 3 bases, the J end by 7 bases, with 23 bases between. Germline loops: CDR1 SGHDT, CDR2 YYEEEE. The CDR3 length is 17 residues. CDR3 sequence (DNA): TGTGCCAGCAGCTCACGGACCAAAGGGTCCTTCAGTAATGAGCAGTTCTTC. Amino acids: CASSSRTKGSFSNEQFF.

The chain links TRBV2 to TRBJ1-1, with D tentatively TRBD1 (5 bases). This CDR3 comprises 13 residues. CDR1 SNHLY and CDR2 FYNNEI come from the germline V gene. With 2 bases removed from V and 4 bases from J, the gap between germline ends came to 8 bases. The CDR3 nucleotides are TGTGCCAGCAGTGAAAGGGGCGTCACTGAAGCTTTCTTT. It is translated as CASSERGVTEAFF.

The chain is built from TRBV7-3 and TRBJ2-5; 8 bases fit TRBD2. The germline V gene encodes CDR1 SGHTA and CDR2 FQGTGA. V shed 5 bases and J 5 bases; nucleotides not matched to a gene: 10. The CDR3 has 15 amino acids. CDR3 sequence reads: CASSLTGTRGETQYF. The CDR3 region has the DNA TGTGCCAGCAGCCTCACAGGGACTAGGGGTGAGACCCAGTACTTC.

This chain uses TRBV14 with TRBJ1-6; 7 nucleotides agree with TRBD1. The CDR3 spans 14 residues. Losses at the gene ends were 4 bases for V and 4 bases for J; bases not matched to a gene: 1. Germline V CDR1 and CDR2: SGHDN, FVKESK. The CDR3 protein is CASSRTGYNSPLHF. The CDR3 region has the DNA TGTGCCAGCAGCCGGACAGGTTATAATTCACCCCTCCACTTT.